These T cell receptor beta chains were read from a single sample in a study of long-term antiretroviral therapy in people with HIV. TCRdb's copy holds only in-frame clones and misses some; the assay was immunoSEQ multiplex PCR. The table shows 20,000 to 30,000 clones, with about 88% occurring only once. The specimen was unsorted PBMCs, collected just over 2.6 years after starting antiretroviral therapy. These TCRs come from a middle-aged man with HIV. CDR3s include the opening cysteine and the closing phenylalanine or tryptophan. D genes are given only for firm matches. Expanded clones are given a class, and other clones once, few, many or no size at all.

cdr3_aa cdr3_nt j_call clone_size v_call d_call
CASSSTQHPKGEQYF TGTGCCAGCAGTTCCACCCAGCACCCTAAGGGAGAGCAGTACTTC TRBJ2-7 . TRBV28 .
CSVEEGRGGEKLFF TGCAGCGTTGAAGAGGGGCGGGGCGGTGAAAAACTGTTTTTT TRBJ1-4 . TRBV29-1 .
CASRDPRDTEAFF TGCGCCAGCAGGGACCCGAGGGACACTGAAGCTTTCTTT TRBJ1-1 . TRBV10-1 .
CASSPVLAGAPETQYF TGTGCCAGCAGCCCCGTACTAGCGGGAGCGCCAGAGACCCAGTACTTC TRBJ2-5 . TRBV11-2 TRBD2
CASSQTRGPFYEQYF TGTGCCAGCAGCCAAACTAGGGGCCCTTTTTACGAGCAGTACTTC TRBJ2-7 few TRBV4-2 .
CASSPGRGYYEQYF TGTGCCAGCAGCCCCGGGAGGGGTTACTACGAGCAGTACTTC TRBJ2-7 . TRBV28 TRBD2
CAARQGTNSNNSPLHF TGTGCCGCTCGCCAGGGGACGAATTCAAATAATTCACCCCTCCACTTT TRBJ1-6 . TRBV27 .
CASSLDRASTGELFF TGCGCCAGCAGCTTGGACAGGGCGAGCACCGGGGAGCTGTTTTTT TRBJ2-2 . TRBV5-1 .
CASSPMAGGIMDTQYF TGTGCCAGCAGCCCCATGGCGGGGGGGATAATGGATACGCAGTATTTT TRBJ2-3 . TRBV4-2 TRBD2
CASSEALGGRNQPQHF TGTGCCAGCAGTGAAGCGCTGGGGGGACGCAATCAGCCCCAGCATTTT TRBJ1-5 few TRBV2 .
CATSARDLEVEYF TGTGCCACCAGCGCGAGGGACTTGGAGGTAGAGTACTTC TRBJ2-7 . TRBV15 .
CASMSRGGSPLHF TGTGCCAGCATGAGCAGGGGCGGGTCACCCCTCCACTTT TRBJ1-6 . TRBV7-8 .
CASSAGGGGNQPQHF TGTGCCAGCAGCGCGGGGGGCGGAGGCAATCAGCCCCAGCATTTT TRBJ1-5 . TRBV9 .
CAATGDPKEQYF TGTGCCGCCACAGGGGATCCTAAAGAGCAGTACTTC TRBJ2-7 once TRBV6-1 TRBD1
CASSIRGDFSYNEQFF TGTGCCAGCAGCATTCGTGGGGACTTTTCCTACAATGAGCAGTTCTTC TRBJ2-1 once TRBV11-2 .
CASSLGLGRENTDTQYF TGCGCCAGCAGCTTGGGTTTGGGCAGGGAAAACACAGATACGCAGTATTTT TRBJ2-3 . TRBV5-1 .
CASSVGGNTEAFF TGTGCCAGCAGTGTAGGAGGGAACACTGAAGCTTTCTTT TRBJ1-1 . TRBV2 .
CATSRVLEASADTQYF TGTGCCACCAGCAGAGTATTAGAGGCGTCCGCAGATACGCAGTATTTT TRBJ2-3 . TRBV15 .
CAIKGQGAGGTEAFF TGTGCCATCAAGGGACAGGGGGCTGGCGGCACTGAAGCTTTCTTT TRBJ1-1 . TRBV10-3 TRBD1
CASSLGSRGETQYF TGTGCCAGCAGTTTAGGCTCTCGGGGGGAGACCCAGTACTTC TRBJ2-5 . TRBV28 .
CASSLGQLTYEQYF TGTGCCAGCAGCTTAGGACAGTTAACCTACGAGCAGTACTTC TRBJ2-7 . TRBV13 .